This is a list of T cell receptor beta chains from one sample in a study of early T cells in non-severe SARS-CoV-2 infection. MiXCR was run by TCRdb on the 5' RACE reads, yielding one entry per CDR3 protein. The data hold about 64,000 distinct CDR3 sequences, with over 4.5% observed a single time. The specimen was whole blood. The receptor set was obtained from an adult who was a healthcare worker with PCR-confirmed SARS-CoV-2 infection or an uninfected control (not recorded which). CDR3s include the opening cysteine and the closing phenylalanine or tryptophan. The D gene is left open where the match is weak. Clone size is stated in some rows and not others, as once, few, many or a class when expanded.

clone size	V gene	J gene	D gene	CDR3 protein	CDR3 DNA
few	TRBV29-1	TRBJ2-1	TRBD2	CSVTSGGRYNEQFF	TGCAGCGTCACTAGCGGGGGGCGGTACAATGAGCAGTTCTTC
many	TRBV13	TRBJ2-1	TRBD1	CASSSSGTGKVEQFF	TGTGCCAGCAGCTCCTCCGGGACAGGGAAGGTTGAGCAGTTCTTC
many	TRBV7-2	TRBJ2-3	NA	CASSLAVGGEATDTQYF	TGTGCCAGCAGCTTAGCGGTTGGCGGGGAGGCCACAGATACGCAGTATTTT
many	TRBV21-1	TRBJ2-7	NA	CASSKGDRSYEQYF	TGTGCCAGCAGCAAAGGGGACAGGTCCTACGAGCAGTACTTC
NA	TRBV6-5	TRBJ2-7	TRBD1	CASSFTPGQRPYEQYF	TGTGCCAGCAGTTTCACACCGGGACAGCGGCCCTACGAGCAGTACTTC
many	TRBV5-4	TRBJ1-2	NA	CASSRRDVNYGYTF	TGTGCCAGCAGCCGACGGGACGTTAACTATGGCTACACCTTC
few	TRBV27	TRBJ2-6	TRBD1	CARIPNRDSGTLEANVLTF	TGTGCCAGGATACCTAACAGGGACAGTGGTACCCTGGAGGCCAACGTCCTGACTTTC
many	TRBV7-8	TRBJ2-1	TRBD2	CASSLVPSGIKSSYNEQFF	TGTGCCAGCAGCTTAGTACCTAGCGGGATCAAGAGCTCCTACAATGAGCAGTTCTTC
many	TRBV2	TRBJ2-1	NA	CASSALVNSYNEQFF	TGTGCCAGCAGTGCGCTAGTTAACTCCTACAATGAGCAGTTCTTC
many	TRBV11-2	TRBJ2-1	NA	CASSLGLRISYNEQFF	TGTGCCAGCAGCTTAGGGTTGAGGATCTCCTACAATGAGCAGTTCTTC
NA	TRBV30	TRBJ2-7	TRBD2	CAWRISRWASGLSYEQYF	TGTGCCTGGAGGATATCCCGGTGGGCTAGCGGGCTCTCCTACGAGCAGTACTTC
NA	TRBV20-1	TRBJ2-7	TRBD1	CSARTGGTYEQYF	TGCAGTGCTCGGACAGGGGGCACCTACGAGCAGTACTTC
many	TRBV14	TRBJ1-6	TRBD1	CASSLGQGYRSPLHF	TGTGCCAGCAGCCTAGGACAGGGCTACCGTTCACCCCTCCACTTT
many	TRBV12-3/TRBV12-4	TRBJ2-5	NA	CASSLGETQYF	TGTGCCAGCAGTTTAGGAGAGACCCAGTACTTC
many	TRBV7-2	TRBJ1-1	NA	CASSFPGLPEAFF	TGTGCCAGCAGCTTTCCGGGGCTCCCCGAAGCTTTCTTT
many	TRBV7-2	TRBJ2-1	TRBD1	CASTWDRVNNEQFF	TGTGCCAGCACCTGGGACAGGGTGAACAATGAGCAGTTCTTC
NA	TRBV20-1	TRBJ1-3	NA	CSARDRSGASGNTIYF	TGCAGTGCTAGAGATCGGAGCGGCGCCTCTGGAAACACCATATATTTT
NA	TRBV4-2	TRBJ2-3	TRBD2	CASSQDQSLADTDTQYF	TGTGCCAGCAGCCAAGATCAAAGTCTAGCGGACACAGATACGCAGTATTTT
many	TRBV5-1	TRBJ2-7	NA	CASCDGAANYEQYF	TGCGCCAGCTGTGACGGGGCCGCAAACTACGAGCAGTACTTC
few	TRBV3-1	TRBJ2-2	NA	CASSQDTWGAGELFF	TGTGCCAGCAGCCAAGATACTTGGGGCGCCGGGGAGCTGTTTTTT
many	TRBV27	TRBJ1-2	TRBD1	CASSLSGQPPNYGYTF	TGTGCCAGCAGTTTATCGGGACAGCCTCCTAACTATGGCTACACCTTC
NA	TRBV6-5	TRBJ2-7	TRBD2	CASSHTARRGDNEQYF	TGTGCCAGCAGCCATACCGCTAGGCGGGGGGACAACGAGCAGTACTTC
few	TRBV20-1	TRBJ2-5	TRBD2	CSASPSGRNSLQETQYF	TGCAGTGCTAGCCCTAGCGGGAGGAACTCTCTCCAAGAGACCCAGTACTTC
NA	TRBV11-2	TRBJ2-3	NA	CASSLDWVRTDTQYF	TGTGCCAGCAGCTTAGATTGGGTACGCACAGATACGCAGTATTTT
many	TRBV20-1	TRBJ2-7	NA	CSATPGGFYEQYF	TGCAGTGCCACCCCCGGGGGCTTCTACGAGCAGTACTTC
NA	TRBV24-1	TRBJ2-1	TRBD2	CATSDATGTSGSHEQFF	TGTGCCACCAGTGATGCCACCGGGACTAGTGGGAGCCATGAGCAGTTCTTC
many	TRBV12-3/TRBV12-4	TRBJ2-3	TRBD2	CASSLASGATDTQYF	TGTGCCAGCAGTTTGGCTAGCGGGGCCACAGATACGCAGTATTTT
many	TRBV11-2	TRBJ2-7	NA	CASSGPQGNEQYF	TGTGCCAGCAGCGGCCCGCAGGGTAACGAGCAGTACTTC
NA	TRBV9	TRBJ2-3	NA	CASSSHRETDTQYF	TGTGCCAGCAGCTCACACAGGGAGACAGATACGCAGTATTTT
many	TRBV10-3	TRBJ2-7	TRBD1	CAISDLDRVYEQYF	TGTGCCATCAGTGACTTAGACAGGGTCTACGAGCAGTACTTC
many	TRBV7-8	TRBJ2-7	TRBD1	CASSPRTGGTYEQYF	TGTGCCAGCAGCCCAAGGACAGGGGGTACATACGAGCAGTACTTC
few	TRBV6-1	TRBJ2-3	TRBD1	CASSTNNRGHADTQYF	TGTGCCAGCAGCACTAACAACAGGGGACACGCAGATACGCAGTATTTT
NA	TRBV18	TRBJ2-7	NA	CASSFSDSSYEQYF	TGTGCCAGCTCTTTCTCAGATAGCTCCTACGAGCAGTACTTC